This T cell receptor (beta chain) was recorded in a study of T cell responses to AZD1222 COVID-19 vaccine. Study observations and caveats: At 160-218 and 743-854, vaccine-associated CD4 TCRs were dominant, and they spanned spike. The study reported that nearly half of spike-specific TCRs target unmutated variant regions. Only six individuals given AZD1222 were seropositive at baseline. In a largely white British group with more females than males, clonal diversity was possibly underestimated.

Remarks on this clone: What it binds is unknown.

TCRdb keeps only in-frame clones here, not all; method: immunoSEQ multiplex PCR. The sample lists 150,000 to 200,000 clones, just over 90% occurring once. The sample in question was peripheral blood, obtained 28 days after the second AZD1222 dose. The TCR was taken from an adult who received the AZD1222 COVID-19 vaccine.

The CDR3 here is CASSLGGGSYEQYF. The CDR3 DNA follows: TGTGCCAGCAGCCTTGGAGGGGGGAGCTACGAGCAGTACTTC. This chain joins TRBV14 and TRBJ2-7; D may match TRBD1 or TRBD2 (6 bases each). Trimming left V 4 bases short and J 3 bases short, with 13 bases between. Germline-derived CDR1 and CDR2 are SGHDN and FVKESK. This CDR3 contains 14 residues.